Presented here are 21 T cell receptor beta chains from one specimen sequenced in a study of shared clonotypes between healthy human individuals. CD45RO-negative cells were positively selected for CCR7, leaving out terminally differentiated effector memory CD45RA+ cells. Method: immunoSEQ multiplex PCR; TCRdb's copy keeps in-frame clones and lacks some. The table records about 2,100,000 clones, just over 90% of them present only once. Sample: naive CD8+ T cells from PBMCs. Receptors originate from a man aged 18 to 30 in good health. Some clones in this sample may be carry-over from other donors' samples.

Comment on this clone: Distinct nucleotide sequences in the sample also encode this CDR3. The chain employs TRBV11-2 and TRBJ2-7; D gene unclear. V shed 5 bases and J shed 4 bases, with 6 bases lying between them. The CDR3 sequence is 11 residues long. CDR1 SGHAT and CDR2 FQNNGV come from the germline V gene. In DNA form, the CDR3 reads TGTGCCAGCAGCGGATCTTACGAGCAGTACTTC. As protein: CASSGSYEQYF.

Only one count was recorded for this clone. The chain uses TRBV19 and TRBJ2-5, with D possibly being TRBD2 (6 bases). Germline V gene lookup returns CDR1 LNHDA and CDR2 SQIVND (reference sequence). V dropped 2 bases and J dropped 5 bases, with 15 bases sitting between them. CDR3 size: 15 residues. The CDR3 reads CASSIRRDFVETQYF. In nucleotides, the CDR3 is TGTGCCAGTAGTATACGGCGGGATTTTGTGGAGACCCAGTACTTC.

V is TRBV28 and J is TRBJ1-1, with a possible D match to TRBD1 (6 bases). This CDR3 region has 14 residues. CDR1 MDHEN and CDR2 SYDVKM come from the germline V gene. V was pared by 5 bases and J by 0 bases, with 10 bases between. CDR3 in DNA: TGTGCCAGCAGTGTCAGGGGAATGAACACTGAAGCTTTCTTT. Translation gives CASSVRGMNTEAFF.

The chain links TRBV28 to TRBJ1-2, with D perhaps TRBD1 (6 bases). The V end was cut by 5 bases, the J end by 2 bases, with 18 bases between. The germline gives CDR1 MDHEN, CDR2 SYDVKM. This CDR3 contains 16 residues. CDR3 sequence (DNA): TGTGCCAGCAGTCAATATCGTAACAGGGAAAACTATGGCTACACCTTC. Protein: CASSQYRNRENYGYTF.

Details on this clone: The sample contains more than one DNA sequence encoding this CDR3. The CDR3 bases are TGTGCCAGCAGTTTAACGGGACCTAGCTCCTACAATGAGCAGTTCTTC. Residues: CASSLTGPSSYNEQFF. The genes are TRBV27 and TRBJ2-1; D possibly uses TRBD1 or TRBD2 (5 bases each). Germline assignment: CDR1 MNHEY and CDR2 SMNVEV (reference sequence). This CDR3 is 16 amino acids long. V lost 2 bases to trimming and J lost 0 bases, with 11 bases between them.

The chain carries TRBV9 and TRBJ2-5; possibly TRBD1 for D (5 bases). V was shortened by 4 bases and J by 5 bases, with 12 bases between the two germline ends. Germline lookup yields CDR1 SGDLS and CDR2 YYNGEE. The CDR3 is made up of 13 amino acids. Written as DNA, the CDR3 is TGTGCCAGCAGCTCCGGGTGGGGCGAGACCCAGTACTTC. Translating gives CASSSGWGETQYF.

This rearrangement joins TRBV6-5 to TRBJ1-4; 9 bases line up with TRBD1. The CDR3 runs 14 residues. Germline CDR1 reads MNHEY; CDR2 reads SVGAGI. Unmatched junction bases numbered 4, after V lost 6 bases and J lost 5 bases. In DNA form, the CDR3 reads TGTGCCAGCAGGGCCGGGACAGGGAATGAAAAACTGTTTTTT. Protein: CASRAGTGNEKLFF.

V gene TRBV27 combines with J gene TRBJ1-1; D may be TRBD1 (5 bases). This CDR3 region has 14 residues. From germline, CDR1 is MNHEY and CDR2 SMNVEV (reference sequence). V was trimmed by 2 bases and J by 1 base, leaving 8 bases between them. The CDR3: CASSLGDSNTEAFF. CDR3 nucleotides: TGTGCCAGCAGTTTAGGGGACTCGAACACTGAAGCTTTCTTT.

V and J are TRBV27 and TRBJ2-3; D unclear. Germline V gene lookup returns CDR1 MNHEY and CDR2 SMNVEV (reference sequence). This CDR3 spans 17 amino acids. With 5 bases removed from V and 1 base from J, the gap between germline ends came to 19 bases. The DNA of the CDR3 is TGTGCCAGCAGTCCACAAGTTCCGACGGACCGCACAGATACGCAGTATTTT. Translation gives CASSPQVPTDRTDTQYF.

The chain combines TRBV28 with TRBJ1-3; 7 nucleotides agree with TRBD1. CDR1 and CDR2 from the germline V gene are MDHEN and SYDVKM. Germline trimming cut 4 bases from V and 4 bases from J; bases unmatched to any gene: 10. The CDR3 covers 16 residues. CDR3 loop: CASSSDRTPPGNTIYF. In nucleotides, the CDR3 is TGTGCCAGCAGTTCGGACAGGACCCCGCCAGGAAACACCATATATTTT.

The chain combines TRBV28 with TRBJ1-2; D might be TRBD1 (5 bases). Germline V gives CDR1 MDHEN, CDR2 SYDVKM. The length of the CDR3 is 11 residues. The V end was cut by 6 bases, the J end by 4 bases, with 6 bases between. The CDR3 region has the DNA TGTGCCAGCAGGGACATCTATGGCTACACCTTC. Translation gives CASRDIYGYTF.

This rearrangement joins TRBV27 to TRBJ2-7, with 9 bases fitting TRBD2. The germline CDR1 and CDR2 sequences are MNHEY and SMNVEV (reference sequence). Germline trimming cut 8 bases from V and 3 bases from J; bases unmatched to any gene: 14. CDR3 length: 16 amino acids. CDR3 bases: TGTGCCAGCTCTAACCTACCACTAGCGGGCCACTACGAGCAGTACTTC. Translation: CASSNLPLAGHYEQYF.

CDR3: CASGLDYSTPNEQFF. In DNA, the CDR3 is TGTGCTAGTGGTTTGGACTACTCCACACCCAATGAGCAGTTCTTC. This rearrangement joins TRBV12-5 to TRBJ2-1; D gene uncertain. Trimming took off 1 base at V and 6 bases at J, with 13 bases between the two ends. Germline V CDR1 and CDR2: LGHNT, FRNRAP. CDR3 length equals 15 residues.

This sequence joins TRBV11-2 and TRBJ1-1, with 10 nucleotides matching TRBD1. V dropped 8 bases and J dropped 7; count of bases not matched to a gene: 7. The CDR3 runs 13 residues. Germline CDR1 is SGHAT and CDR2 is FQNNGV. The CDR3 DNA reads TGTGCCAGCTCATATGACAGGGGGCATGAAGCTTTCTTT. Translating gives CASSYDRGHEAFF.

A remark on this clone: The same CDR3 is also encoded by other DNA sequences in this sample. The chain recombines TRBV11-2 with TRBJ2-3; D unclear. The CDR3 length is 13 residues. Trimming took off 5 bases at V and 1 base at J, with 7 bases between the two ends. The germline CDR1 and CDR2 sequences are SGHAT and FQNNGV. The DNA for the CDR3 is TGTGCCAGCAGCCCCCGGGGCACAGATACGCAGTATTTT. Protein product: CASSPRGTDTQYF.

The rearrangement links TRBV7-3 to TRBJ2-7; perhaps TRBD1 as D (7 bases). V dropped 5 bases and J dropped 8 bases, with 19 bases sitting between them. The germline V gene has CDR1 SGHTA and CDR2 FQGTGA. The CDR3 totals 14 residues. CDR3 region: CASSPSGAGQKQYF. The CDR3 coding sequence is TGTGCCAGCAGCCCCTCTGGGGCGGGACAGAAGCAGTACTTC. The complete variable domain, with remaining parts taken from reference TRBV7-3 and TRBJ2-7, reads GAGVSQTPSNKVTEKGKYVELRCDPISGHTALYWYRQSLGQGPEFLIYFQGTGAADDSGLPNDRFFAVRPEGSVSTLKIQRTERGDSAVYLCASSPSGAGQKQYFGPGTRLTVT.

In the case of this clone: The germline gene is not matched at one end of the junction; a read error may be the cause. The V call is TRBV6-5, the J call TRBJ2-1; D is possibly TRBD1 or TRBD2 (5 bases each). Germline CDR1 reads MNHEY; CDR2 reads SVGAGI. This CDR3 contains 14 residues. The CDR3 reads CASSYPEGYSEQFF. The CDR3 bases are TGTGCCAGCAGTTACCCCGAGGGGTACAGTGAGCAGTTCTTC.

Comments on this clone: The sample has other DNA sequences that encode this CDR3 too. The chain carries TRBV19 and TRBJ1-5; D remains ambiguous. CDR3 length: 14 amino acids. V lost 3 bases and J 0 bases, leaving 6 bases between the germline ends. Germline values: CDR1 LNHDA, CDR2 SQIVND (reference sequence). CDR3 protein: CASSILYSNQPQHF. CDR3 sequence (DNA): TGTGCCAGTAGTATCCTATATAGCAATCAGCCCCAGCATTTT. The variable domain in full, completed from reference TRBV19 and TRBJ1-5, reads DGGITQSPKYLFRKEGQNVTLSCEQNLNHDAMYWYRQDPGQGLRLIYYSQIVNDFQKGDIAEGYSVSREKKESFPLTVTSAQKNPTAFYLCASSILYSNQPQHFGDGTRLSIL.

The genes are TRBV28 and TRBJ1-4; no firm D call. Germline lookup yields CDR1 MDHEN and CDR2 SYDVKM. Between the trimmed V and J ends, which lost 5 bases and 8 bases, there was a span of 18 bases. The CDR3 is 15 residues long. This CDR3 is CASSLWREPEEKLFF. CDR3 in DNA: TGTGCCAGCAGTCTCTGGAGGGAACCGGAAGAAAAACTGTTTTTT.

The chain carries TRBV11-2 and TRBJ2-1, with 13 nucleotides matching TRBD2. CDR1 and CDR2 (germline): SGHAT, FQNNGV. There are 17 residues in the CDR3. Germline trimming cut 0 bases from V and 8 bases from J; bases unmatched to any gene: 7. The CDR3: CASSLDGLAGEWDEQFF. DNA for the CDR3: TGTGCCAGCAGCTTAGACGGACTAGCGGGAGAATGGGATGAGCAGTTCTTC.

Comments on this clone: The sample holds other DNA sequences that translate to the same CDR3. Here the CDR3 DNA reads TGTGCCAGTAGAGGGTTGGAGACCCAGTACTTC. It is translated as CASRGLETQYF. The chain recombines TRBV19 with TRBJ2-5; D is unresolved. The germline V and J ends were trimmed by 6 bases and 5 bases, with 7 bases remaining between them. CDR1 and CDR2 (germline): LNHDA, SQIVND (reference sequence). This CDR3 contains 11 residues.